This TCR beta chain was sequenced in a study of CD8 T cells in ankylosing spondylitis. V lost 7 bases and J lost 6, with 20 bases in between. The germline CDR1 and CDR2 sequences are SEHNR and FQNEAQ (reference sequence). The CDR3 is 15 amino acids. One entry per CDR3 protein, called by TCRdb with MiXCR from the 5' RACE reads. The profile shows 200,000 to 300,000 distinct CDR3 sequences, roughly 8.6% of them singletons. Study-level findings and limits: Researchers reportedly found disease-linked clones significantly enriched in matched ankylosing spondylitis synovial fluid.

This clonotype was observed a few times. Its cognate antigen is unknown. The TCR was taken from a male donor with ankylosing spondylitis or in good health (not recorded which). Sequences were obtained from blood, either unsorted or a sorted T cell fraction (not recorded which). This chain joins TRBV7-9 and TRBJ2-3, with a possible D match to TRBD1 (5 bases). The DNA for the CDR3 is TGTGCCAGCACCGCCAGGACCCCTCCAGGGGATACGCAGTATTTT. Encoded protein: CASTARTPPGDTQYF.